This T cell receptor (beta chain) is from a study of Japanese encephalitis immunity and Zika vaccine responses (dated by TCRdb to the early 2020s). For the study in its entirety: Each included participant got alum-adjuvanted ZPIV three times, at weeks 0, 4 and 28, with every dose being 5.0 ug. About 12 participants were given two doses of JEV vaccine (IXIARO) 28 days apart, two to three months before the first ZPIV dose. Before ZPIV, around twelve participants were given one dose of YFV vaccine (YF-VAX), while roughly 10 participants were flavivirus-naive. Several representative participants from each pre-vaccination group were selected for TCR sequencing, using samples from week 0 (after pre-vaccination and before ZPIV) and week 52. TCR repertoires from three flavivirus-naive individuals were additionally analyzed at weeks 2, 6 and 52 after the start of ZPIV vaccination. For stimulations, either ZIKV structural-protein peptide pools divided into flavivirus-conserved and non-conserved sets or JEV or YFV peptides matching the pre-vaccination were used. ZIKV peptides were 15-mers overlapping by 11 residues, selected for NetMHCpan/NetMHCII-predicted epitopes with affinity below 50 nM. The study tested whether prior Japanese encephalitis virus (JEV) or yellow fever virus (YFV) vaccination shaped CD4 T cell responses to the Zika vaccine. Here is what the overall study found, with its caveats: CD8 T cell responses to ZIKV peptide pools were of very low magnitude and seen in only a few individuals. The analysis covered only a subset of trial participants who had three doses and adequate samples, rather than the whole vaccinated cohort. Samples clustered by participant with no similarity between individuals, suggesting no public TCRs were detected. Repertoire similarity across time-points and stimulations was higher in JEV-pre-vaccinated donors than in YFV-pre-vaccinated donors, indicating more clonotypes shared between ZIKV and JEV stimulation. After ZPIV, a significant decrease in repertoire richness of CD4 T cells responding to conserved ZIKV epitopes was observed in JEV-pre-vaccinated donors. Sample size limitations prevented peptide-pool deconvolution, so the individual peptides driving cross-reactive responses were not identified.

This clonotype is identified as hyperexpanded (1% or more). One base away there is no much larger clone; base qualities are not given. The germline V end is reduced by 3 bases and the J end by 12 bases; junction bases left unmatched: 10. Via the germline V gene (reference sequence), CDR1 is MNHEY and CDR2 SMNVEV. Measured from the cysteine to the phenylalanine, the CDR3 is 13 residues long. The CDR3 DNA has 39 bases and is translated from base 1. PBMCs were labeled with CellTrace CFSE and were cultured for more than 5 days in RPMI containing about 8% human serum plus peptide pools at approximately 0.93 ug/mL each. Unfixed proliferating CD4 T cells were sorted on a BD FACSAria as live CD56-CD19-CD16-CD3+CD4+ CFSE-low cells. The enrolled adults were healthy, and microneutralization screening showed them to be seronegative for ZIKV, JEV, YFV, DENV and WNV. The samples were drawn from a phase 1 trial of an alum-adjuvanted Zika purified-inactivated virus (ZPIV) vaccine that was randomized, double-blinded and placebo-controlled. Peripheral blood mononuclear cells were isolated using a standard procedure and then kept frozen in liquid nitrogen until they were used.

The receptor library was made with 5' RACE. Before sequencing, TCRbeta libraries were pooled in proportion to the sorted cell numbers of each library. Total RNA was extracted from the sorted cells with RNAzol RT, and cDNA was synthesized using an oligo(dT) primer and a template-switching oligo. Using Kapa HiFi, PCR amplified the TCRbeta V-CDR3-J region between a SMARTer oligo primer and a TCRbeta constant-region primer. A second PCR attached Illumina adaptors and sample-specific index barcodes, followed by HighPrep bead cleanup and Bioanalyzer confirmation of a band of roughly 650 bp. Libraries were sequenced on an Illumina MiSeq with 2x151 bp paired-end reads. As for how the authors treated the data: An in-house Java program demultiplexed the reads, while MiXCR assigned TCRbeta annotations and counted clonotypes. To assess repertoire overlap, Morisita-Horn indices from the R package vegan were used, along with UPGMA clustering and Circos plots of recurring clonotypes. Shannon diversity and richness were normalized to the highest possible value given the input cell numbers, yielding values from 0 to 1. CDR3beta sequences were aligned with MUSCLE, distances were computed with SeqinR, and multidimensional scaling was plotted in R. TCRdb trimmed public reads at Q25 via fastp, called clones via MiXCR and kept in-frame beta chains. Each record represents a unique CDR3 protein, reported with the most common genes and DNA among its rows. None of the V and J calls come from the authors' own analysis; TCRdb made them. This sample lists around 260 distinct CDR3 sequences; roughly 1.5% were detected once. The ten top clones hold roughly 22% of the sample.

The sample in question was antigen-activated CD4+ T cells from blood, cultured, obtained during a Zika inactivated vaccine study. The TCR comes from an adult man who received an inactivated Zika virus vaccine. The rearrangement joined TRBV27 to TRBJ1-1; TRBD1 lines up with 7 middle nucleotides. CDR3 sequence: CASSFNDRVQTFF. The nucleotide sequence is TGTGCCAGCAGTTTTAACGACAGGGTACAAACTTTCTTT.